This TCR beta chain emerged from a study of blood T cell repertoires in COVID-19. Study information: Acute-phase and convalescent COVID-19 samples originated in the United States, Italy and Spain. In each case, the material was cDNA or gDNA derived from T cells, B-cell-depleted T cells, or PBMCs.

In the source study's methods: Estimates of nucleated cell counts were drawn from the amplification of reference gene primers. Data came from immunoSEQ multiplex PCR; TCRdb stores just in-frame clones and leaves some out. The DNA gave D and trimming, while V, J and clone size come from that table. The data contain under 30,000 clones, 75% to 90% of them singletons. About this clone: Distinct nucleotide sequences in the sample also encode this CDR3.

The sample consisted of peripheral blood. The receptor's source is a man older than 75 with acute or convalescent COVID-19.

The CDR3 region has the DNA TGTGCCAGCAGTTTAGGCGGAGAAGCTTTCTTT. Translating gives CASSLGGEAFF. The V and J genes are TRBV12-3 or TRBV12-4 and TRBJ1-1; D not resolved. The V end lost 1 base, the J end lost 8 bases, and 5 bases lay between the germline ends. The CDR3 totals 11 residues.